Below, one TCR beta chain is given with its context. From germline, CDR1 is SNHLY and CDR2 FYNNEI. V shed 1 base and J shed 5 bases, with 14 bases lying between them. The CDR3 runs to 15 residues. The data were obtained in a study of cytomegalovirus exposure and HLA in healthy donors. Vbeta (60) and Jbeta (13) primers were used in the PCR. Here immunoSEQ multiplex PCR was the method, and the copy in TCRdb shows in-frame clones only, minus some. The repertoire holds 150,000 to 200,000 clones, with 70% to 90% as singletons. The chain is built from TRBV2 and TRBJ2-5; D possibly corresponds to TRBD2 (6 bases). The receptor comes from a man aged 18 to 30 in good health and CMV-seropositive. The sample consisted of PBMCs. In DNA, the CDR3 is TGTGCCAGCAGTGAAGTGGCTAGCGTCGGGGAGACCCAGTACTTC. Its translation: CASSEVASVGETQYF.